Following are 2 T cell receptor beta chains from one sample sequenced in a study of beta chain features in type 1 diabetes. TCRB transcripts that were expressed got sequenced, as all of the isolated RNA had been reverse transcribed. Profiled with immunoSEQ multiplex PCR; TCRdb holds only in-frame clones, not every one. The sample contains about 900,000 clones, about a sixth of which appear only once. Sequenced sample: naive CD4+ T cells from blood. The receptors stem from a woman aged 18-29 years in good health.

The chain employs TRBV9 and TRBJ2-3; 8 bases map to TRBD2. Losses at the gene ends were 4 bases for V and 1 base for J; bases not matched to a gene: 2. The germline CDR1 and CDR2 sequences are SGDLS and YYNGEE. The CDR3 loop spans 14 amino acids. The CDR3 sequence is CASSPTSGTDTQYF. In DNA form, the CDR3 reads TGTGCCAGCAGCCCGACTAGCGGCACAGATACGCAGTATTTT.

The chain carries TRBV27 and TRBJ1-1; 12 nucleotides align to TRBD1. The germline V gene has CDR1 MNHEY and CDR2 SMNVEV (reference sequence). CDR3 length: 14 amino acids. Losses at the gene ends were 3 bases for V and 11 bases for J; bases not matched to a gene: 7. The DNA of the CDR3 is TGTGCCAGCAGTTTCCGGGGACAGGGGGCCGTGGCTTTCTTT. It codes for CASSFRGQGAVAFF.